The 9 T cell receptor beta chains below were found in one sample sequenced in a study of T cell responses to AZD1222 COVID-19 vaccine. Profiled with immunoSEQ multiplex PCR; TCRdb holds only in-frame clones, not every one. The table has around 120,000 clones, around 84% seen once. This specimen consisted of peripheral blood, obtained 28 days after the second AZD1222 dose. Source of these receptors: an adult who received the AZD1222 COVID-19 vaccine.

This clone was seen once. V usage is TRBV5-1 and J usage is TRBJ2-1; TRBD2 aligns across 7 bases. CDR3 size: 14 residues. V lost 1 base to trimming and J lost 5 bases; unmatched junction nucleotides: 3. Germline assignment: CDR1 SGHRS and CDR2 YFSETQ. The CDR3 sequence is CASSLWGGNNEQFF. The CDR3 DNA reads TGCGCCAGCAGCTTGTGGGGGGGAAACAATGAGCAGTTCTTC.

This chain joins TRBV5-1 and TRBJ1-6; TRBD1 agrees at 10 bases. V trimming: 0 bases; J trimming: 6 bases; junction bases outside the gene matches: 6. Germline values: CDR1 SGHRS, CDR2 YFSETQ. CDR3 size: 17 residues. CDR3 in DNA: TGCGCCAGCAGCTTGGCCCCTGGGGACAGGGGTAATTCACCCCTCCACTTT. Translation gives CASSLAPGDRGNSPLHF.

The chain is built from TRBV11-2 and TRBJ2-1, with D possibly being TRBD2 (5 bases). Trimming left V 5 bases short and J 9 bases short, with 17 bases between. CDR1 SGHAT and CDR2 FQNNGV come from the germline V gene. The CDR3 has 14 residues. The CDR3 sequence is CASSPPGSASEQFF. CDR3 DNA: TGTGCCAGCAGCCCCCCGGGGAGCGCGTCTGAGCAGTTCTTC. The full variable domain, its missing parts supplied by reference TRBV11-2 and TRBJ2-1, is EAGVAQSPRYKIIEKRQSVAFWCNPISGHATLYWYQQILGQGPKLLIQFQNNGVVDDSQLPKDRFSAERLKGVDSTLKIQPAKLEDSAVYLCASSPPGSASEQFFGPGTRLTVL.

The chain is built from TRBV7-8 and TRBJ1-1, with a tentative D call TRBD1 (5 bases). Germline assignment: CDR1 SGHVS and CDR2 FQNEAQ. This CDR3 region has 14 residues. V shed 5 bases and J shed 10 bases, with 20 bases lying between them. In nucleotides, the CDR3 is TGTGCCAGCAGCGTCGAACGGGGCAACGTCGGAGCTTTCTTT. Encoded protein: CASSVERGNVGAFF.

This clone was seen only a few times. The chain couples TRBV7-6 to TRBJ1-6; D is possibly TRBD1 (5 bases). Germline V gene sequence: CDR1 SGHVS, CDR2 FNYEAQ. V lost 1 base and J lost 6, with 10 bases in between. This CDR3 comprises 15 residues. CDR3: CASSLEAGSNSPLHF. As DNA, the CDR3 is TGTGCCAGCAGCTTAGAGGCAGGGAGTAATTCACCCCTCCACTTT.

This chain uses TRBV5-6 with TRBJ2-5; D unclear. V gave up 7 bases and J gave up 5 bases, with 12 bases separating them. The CDR3 has 12 amino acids. Germline-derived CDR1 and CDR2 are SGHDT and YYEEEE. CDR3 loop: CASSIGVETQYF. CDR3 nucleotide sequence: TGTGCCAGCTCTATTGGGGTGGAGACCCAGTACTTC.

The sample holds one count of this clone. The chain joins TRBV6-5 to TRBJ1-5; tentatively, D is TRBD1 (5 bases). The germline gives CDR1 MNHEY, CDR2 SVGAGI. There are 14 residues in the CDR3. Trimming left V 4 bases short and J 7 bases short, with 14 bases between. CDR3 sequence: CASSFGSSGQPQHF. CDR3 coding DNA: TGTGCCAGCAGTTTTGGGTCCTCAGGGCAGCCCCAGCATTTT.

The chain combines TRBV19 with TRBJ2-7; the match to TRBD2 covers 7 bases. Losses at the gene ends were 4 bases for V and 9 bases for J; bases not matched to a gene: 9. CDR1 and CDR2 from the germline V gene are LNHDA and SQIVND (reference sequence). The CDR3 extends over 13 amino acids. CDR3 nucleotide sequence: TGTGCCAGTAGTACGGGACTAAGGGAGCGGCAGTACTTC. It specifies CASSTGLRERQYF.

The V and J genes are TRBV28 and TRBJ1-2; no definite D call. CDR3 length: 16 amino acids. The V and J ends lost 4 bases and 5 bases respectively, with 20 bases between them. CDR1 is MDHEN, CDR2 SYDVKM, per germline. CDR3 protein: CASSSTRRPEEYGYTF. The DNA of the CDR3 is TGTGCCAGCAGTTCGACAAGGCGCCCGGAAGAATATGGCTACACCTTC.